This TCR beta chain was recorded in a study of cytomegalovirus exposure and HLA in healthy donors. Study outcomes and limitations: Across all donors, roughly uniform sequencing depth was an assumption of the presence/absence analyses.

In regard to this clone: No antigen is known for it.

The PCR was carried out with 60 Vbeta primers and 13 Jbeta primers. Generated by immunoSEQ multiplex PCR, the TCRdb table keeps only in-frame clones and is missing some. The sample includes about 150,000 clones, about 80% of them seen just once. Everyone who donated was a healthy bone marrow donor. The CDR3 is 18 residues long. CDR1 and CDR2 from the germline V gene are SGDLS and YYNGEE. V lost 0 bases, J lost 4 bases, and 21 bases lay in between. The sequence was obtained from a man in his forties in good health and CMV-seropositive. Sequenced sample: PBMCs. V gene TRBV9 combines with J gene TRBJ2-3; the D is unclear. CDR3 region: CASSVADWIKNGPDTQYF. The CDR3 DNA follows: TGTGCCAGCAGCGTAGCTGACTGGATTAAGAACGGCCCAGATACGCAGTATTTT.